This T cell receptor beta chain was recovered during a study of response to subunit inactivated influenza vaccine. TCRdb re-called the RT-PCR reads through MiXCR, storing one row per CDR3 protein. This table holds about 300,000 distinct CDR3 sequences, about a fifth found once. The study, taken as a whole, reports: With each seasonal influenza vaccination, the authors suggested, few new T cells are recruited.

Turning to this clonotype: As yet, its antigen is unknown.

Trimming removed 2 bases at V and 7 bases at J, with 12 bases between. The CDR3 spans 15 residues. Germline V gene sequence: CDR1 MNHEY, CDR2 SVGEGT. Sequences were derived from PBMCs from blood, sampled about 19 months after vaccination. V and J are TRBV6-2 or TRBV6-3 and TRBJ1-6; maybe TRBD1 (5 bases). The clonotype comes from a man in his fifties or sixties who received an inactivated influenza vaccine. The CDR3 DNA reads as TGTGCCAGCAGTTACACAGGTCGGCAGAATTCACCCCTCCACTTT. It yields the protein CASSYTGRQNSPLHF.